The T cell receptor (beta chain) under discussion was sequenced for a study of T cells in Graves' hyperthyroidism and ophthalmopathy (dated by TCRdb to the late 2010s). About the investigation overall: Peripheral blood was sampled at the time of initial diagnosis, prior to any treatment. A discovery cohort of roughly 100 patients, roughly 43 with Graves' ophthalmopathy and 57 with stable Graves' hyperthyroidism, was used to find distinguishing TCR V-J signatures. An independent validation cohort of fewer than 20 hyperthyroidism patients and 15 or so patients who later progressed to ophthalmopathy tested prospective prediction of ophthalmopathy. The 90 to 100 discovery patients were randomly divided into training and test sets at a 7:3 ratio. The study also compared thyroid tissue and blood T-cell repertoires from about six Graves' hyperthyroidism patients. After sampling, hyperthyroidism patients received methimazole starting at 30 mg daily, and ophthalmopathy patients received high-dose intravenous methylprednisolone. The paper reports TCR Vbeta CDR3 sequencing of more than 120 peripheral blood samples: fewer than 50 ophthalmopathy, fewer than 80 hyperthyroidism and around 17 progressor patients.

Stable Graves' hyperthyroidism was defined as no progression to ophthalmopathy during 18 months of follow-up. Hyperthyroidism patients were newly diagnosed, with disease duration under 2 months, and aged 18 to 65 years. Any patient with an uncontrolled infection, another autoimmune disease, pregnancy or lactation was excluded. Clinical symptoms, serum thyroxine and TRAb, thyroid ultrasound, and orbital computed tomography formed the basis for the diagnoses. PBMCs were isolated from more than 9 ml of fresh peripheral blood by Ficoll-Paque density gradient centrifugation. Trizol reagent was used to extract total RNA, and RNA quality was then checked on an Agilent 2100 Bioanalyzer. Results and caveats for the whole study, not just this receptor: Most expanded thyroid clonotypes (frequency above 0.001) were also detected in blood, suggesting blood repertoires may reflect thyroid immune responses. Ophthalmopathy was separated from stable hyperthyroidism by a 13 V-J signature model, with just over 85% sensitivity and roughly 81% specificity obtained in cross-validation and 80%/75% obtained in testing. Sample size was not statistically predetermined, and blinding of investigators to group allocation was not performed. In validation, the model predicted progression to ophthalmopathy with 60% to 71% sensitivity and 72% to 85% specificity, a median of 6.5 months before onset.

The CDR3, cysteine through phenylalanine, is 13 amino acids long. Only CDR3 DNA remains: 39 bases, in frame from the first base. The TCR beta CDR3 regions were amplified from RNA transcripts. For the first round of RT-PCR on the TCR CDR3, the HTBI primer set was used together with the Qiagen OneStep RT-PCR kit. Libraries were constructed in a second round of multiplex PCR, after which size selection and purification were performed. The libraries were sequenced on an Illumina HiSeq2000 using paired-end 100 bp reads. Per the original workflow: SOAPnuke was used to process the raw data, throwing out any read that contained adapters or uncalled bases, had a mean Phred below 15, or lacked an exact constant-primer or identifier match. COPE v1.2.5 was used to merge high-quality paired reads, and clonotypes were defined as unique nucleotide sequences. MiTCR v1.1 was used to align clonotypes to the IMGT TRBV, TRBD and TRBJ reference segments. The analysis included only V-J combinations with a frequency above 0.0001, which together covered about 99% of the repertoires. The TCS score was defined as F50 (clonal expansion) divided by E x V (chaos), with BLOSUM62-based TCRdist calculated between CDR3 peptides within each V-J. Welch's t-statistics and random forest reduced roughly 540 V-J features to 10 to 15, which were used in a naive Bayes classifier (R e1071). The public reads were run again by TCRdb, first through fastp at Q25 and then through MiXCR, and only productive beta chains were kept. Rows with a matching CDR3 protein are joined into one entry that keeps the most common DNA and genes. The V and J calls reflect TCRdb's pipeline rather than the authors' work. This sample lists about 200,000 distinct CDR3 sequences; roughly a sixth were detected once. The leading ten clones occupy roughly 49% of the sample.

With respect to this clonotype: Its antigen is unknown. One end of the junction is discordant with germline, which a read error may explain.

Sequenced: blood. This chain is built from TRBV12-3 or TRBV12-4 and TRBJ1-1, with no confidently assigned D gene. This TCR derives from a woman in her forties or fifties with Graves' hyperthyroidism. The CDR3 sequence is CASSLRVNTKAFF. The DNA is as follows: TGTGCCAGCAGTCTGAGGGTTAACACTAAAGCTTTCTTT.